This T cell receptor beta chain was retrieved from a study of cytomegalovirus exposure and HLA in healthy donors. Notes on the study in general: A later analysis revealed that TCR association rates differed between HLA loci, peaking at DRB1 and bottoming out at HLA-C. Highly shared variants forming one cluster were likely a sequencing artifact.

This clone came up a few times. The antigen remains undetermined. The CDR3 runs to 15 residues. Per the germline V gene, CDR1 is LGHNA and CDR2 is YNFKEQ. V was shortened by 0 bases and J by 2 bases, with 11 bases between the two germline ends. The primer mix had 60 Vbeta and 13 Jbeta primers. Sequencing was performed with immunoSEQ multiplex PCR; in TCRdb, only in-frame clones are kept and a portion is missing. The repertoire holds around 97,000 clones, with roughly a tenth as singletons. This clonotype was sampled from a middle-aged man in good health and CMV-seropositive. Sample: PBMCs. The chain uses TRBV4-2 and TRBJ2-7, with no clear D. The CDR3 region has the DNA TGTGCCAGCAGCCAAGAAAACTACCGCGCCTACGAGCAGTACTTC. This encodes CASSQENYRAYEQYF.